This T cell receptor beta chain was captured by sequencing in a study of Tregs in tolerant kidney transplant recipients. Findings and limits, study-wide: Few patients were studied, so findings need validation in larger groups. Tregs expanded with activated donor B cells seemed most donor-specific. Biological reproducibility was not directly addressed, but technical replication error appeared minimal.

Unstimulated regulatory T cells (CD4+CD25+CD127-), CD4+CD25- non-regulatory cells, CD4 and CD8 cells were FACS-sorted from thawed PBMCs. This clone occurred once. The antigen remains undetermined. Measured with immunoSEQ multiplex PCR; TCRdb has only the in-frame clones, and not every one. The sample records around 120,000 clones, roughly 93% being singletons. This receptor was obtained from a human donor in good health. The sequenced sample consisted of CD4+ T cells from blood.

For the CDR3, the DNA is TGTGCCAGCAGCTTATCCGGGACAGGGAATGAAAAACTGTTTTTT. As protein: CASSLSGTGNEKLFF. This chain joins TRBV7-2 and TRBJ1-4; 9 bases align to TRBD1. Trimming took 2 bases from V and 5 from J; bases not matched to a gene: 3. Looked up from germline, CDR1 is SGHTA and CDR2 is FQGNSA. This CDR3 is 15 amino acids long.